A selection of T cell receptor beta chains follows, all from one sample in a study of vaccination and CD4 T cells after COVID-19. Antigens for these TCRs are unknown. TCRdb processed the PCR reads anew with MiXCR; each CDR3 protein has one entry. The sample carries around 12,000 distinct CDR3 sequences, roughly 75% recorded once. Sequenced material: CD4+ T cells from blood, cultured in vitro. These receptors originate from a human donor who had recovered from COVID-19. CDR3s include the opening cysteine and the closing phenylalanine or tryptophan. The D gene is left open where the match is weak. Clone size, where shown, is once, few, many, or a class for clones that have expanded.

abundance,j_gene,v_gene,d_gene,CDR3nt,CDR3aa
few,TRBJ2-1,TRBV6-5,TRBD2,TGTGCCAGCAGTTCCCGACTAGCGGGAGGGGGCAATGAGCAGTTCTTC,CASSSRLAGGGNEQFF
few,TRBJ2-3,TRBV27,.,TGTGCCAGCAGTTACCGTCCGGGATTTGGGGCAGATACGCAGTATTTT,CASSYRPGFGADTQYF
.,TRBJ2-3,TRBV7-2,.,TGTGCCAGCAGCCTGGGGATCACAGATACGCAGTATTTT,CASSLGITDTQYF
.,TRBJ2-7,TRBV28,.,TGTGCCAGCAGTTTATTACCTACGAGTAGCGTTGAGCAGTACTTC,CASSLLPTSSVEQYF
.,TRBJ1-1,TRBV21-1,.,TGTGCCAGCAGCAGAAGGGAGGGGGCGATGAACACTGAAGCTTTCTTT,CASSRREGAMNTEAFF
.,TRBJ2-3,TRBV24-1,TRBD2,TGTGCCACCAGTGACCCGGGACTAGCGGATACGCAGTATTTT,CATSDPGLADTQYF
.,TRBJ2-7,TRBV7-2,.,TGTGCCAGCAGCCCCGCCCCGGGAAATCACTACGAGCAGTACTTC,CASSPAPGNHYEQYF
once,TRBJ1-2,TRBV7-9,.,TGTGCCAGCAGCACTGGACCCGTCTATGGCTACACCTTC,CASSTGPVYGYTF
.,TRBJ1-2,TRBV28,.,TGTGCCAGCAGTTTATGGAGCCCGACGGGTAGGGATGGCTACACCTTC,CASSLWSPTGRDGYTF
.,TRBJ2-1,TRBV20-1,.,TGCAGTGCTAGAGATAAATTTGGCCTAAGGGGGGGTGAGCAGTTCTTC,CSARDKFGLRGGEQFF
.,TRBJ1-6,TRBV6-1,TRBD1,TGTGCCAGCACCATGGACAGGGCGTATAATTCACCCCTCCACTTT,CASTMDRAYNSPLHF
once,TRBJ1-2,TRBV24-1,.,TGTGCCACCAGTGAAACAACTAACTATGGCTACACCTTC,CATSETTNYGYTF
few,TRBJ1-6,TRBV20-1,.,TGCAGTGCTAGAGAAAATTCACCCCTCCACTTT,CSARENSPLHF
.,TRBJ1-2,TRBV28,.,TGTGCCAGCCCCTCGGGGAATGGCTACACCTTC,CASPSGNGYTF
.,TRBJ1-3,TRBV6-1,TRBD1,TGTGCCACCTTTCCAGGGGGGGGAAACACCATATATTTT,CATFPGGGNTIYF
once,TRBJ1-2,TRBV20-1,.,TGCAGTGCTAGAGATCAAGGGACCCCAAGGGGTGGCTACACCTTC,CSARDQGTPRGGYTF
few,TRBJ2-7,TRBV24-1,TRBD2,TGTGCCACCAGTGATTGGTCGGCTAGCGGGAGGGACGAGCAGTACTTC,CATSDWSASGRDEQYF
.,TRBJ1-1,TRBV30,.,TGTGCCTGGATTAAGGGGAGCACTGAAGCTTTCTTT,CAWIKGSTEAFF
.,TRBJ1-5,TRBV6-5,.,TGTGCCAGCAGTTCTCGCCCCGGGGGGGTGAGCAATCAGCCCCAGCATTTT,CASSSRPGGVSNQPQHF
.,TRBJ1-5,TRBV7-2,.,TGTGCCAGCAGCCCCCCCAGGGCCGATCAGCCCCAGCATTTT,CASSPPRADQPQHF
.,TRBJ1-1,TRBV7-9,.,TGTGCCAGCAGCTCGAAGCGGGACGGGTCCGAAGCTTTCTTT,CASSSKRDGSEAFF
.,TRBJ1-2,TRBV24-1,TRBD1,TGTGCCACCAGTGACCAGGGACAGGGCCATAACTATGGCTACACCTTC,CATSDQGQGHNYGYTF
.,TRBJ2-7,TRBV28,.,TGTGCCAGCACCTTTTCCCCAGACGAGCAGTACTTC,CASTFSPDEQYF
few,TRBJ1-6,TRBV20-1,.,TGCAGTGCTAGAGATAATACGAGACAGGCCCTTGTCCCCCTCCACTTT,CSARDNTRQALVPLHF
few,TRBJ1-1,TRBV20-1,.,TGCAGTGCGGCCCGGGCCCTTGAAGCTTTCTTT,CSAARALEAFF
few,TRBJ1-2,TRBV20-1,TRBD1,TGCAGTGCTTGGGACAGGGGGCAGGGCTACACCTTC,CSAWDRGQGYTF
.,TRBJ2-2,TRBV6-1,TRBD1,TGTGCCAGCAGAGGACAGGCGAACACCGGGGAGCTGTTTTTT,CASRGQANTGELFF
few,TRBJ1-5,TRBV6-5,.,TGTGCCAGCAGTTACGGAACAGTGAGTAATCAGCCCCAGCATTTT,CASSYGTVSNQPQHF
.,TRBJ2-2,TRBV20-1,.,TGCAGTGCTAAGGGGAGGGGGGCCGCCGGGGAGCTGTTTTTT,CSAKGRGAAGELFF
once,TRBJ2-5,TRBV7-6,.,TGTGCCAGCAGCACCATTTCCCTTCAAGAGACCCAGTACTTC,CASSTISLQETQYF
.,TRBJ2-2,TRBV6-2/TRBV6-3,.,TGTGCCAGCAGTTCCTGGACGGTCAAGACAAACACCGGGGAGCTGTTTTTT,CASSSWTVKTNTGELFF
medium-sized,TRBJ1-1,TRBV27,.,TGTGCCAGCAGTCAATGGGGGGGAAGGAACACTGAAGCTTTCTTT,CASSQWGGRNTEAFF
once,TRBJ2-7,TRBV20-1,TRBD2,TGCAGTGCTAGCGGGACTAGCGGGATTAGCTCCTACGAGCAGTACTTC,CSASGTSGISSYEQYF
.,TRBJ2-3,TRBV20-1,.,TGCAGTGCTATCTCGGGACTTCAAACAGATACGCAGTATTTT,CSAISGLQTDTQYF
.,TRBJ2-7,TRBV27,TRBD2,TGTGCCAGCAGTTCGGGACTAGCACCCGCCTACGAGCAGTACTTC,CASSSGLAPAYEQYF
.,TRBJ2-3,TRBV7-7,TRBD1,TGTGCCAGCAGCTCCGGGACAGGGGAGCCAGATACGCAGTATTTT,CASSSGTGEPDTQYF
once,TRBJ1-1,TRBV21-1,.,TGTGCCAGCAGCAAGGCTACAGGGGGCTGTGAGACTGAAGCTTTCTTT,CASSKATGGCETEAFF
.,TRBJ2-7,TRBV6-2/TRBV6-3,TRBD1,TGTGCCAGTCGACTGAGGGGGCGCCACTCCTCCTACGAGCAGTACTTC,CASRLRGRHSSYEQYF
.,TRBJ2-1,TRBV7-6,.,TGTGCCAGCAGCCACGTGTACCGGCAGACCTACAATGAGCAGTTCTTC,CASSHVYRQTYNEQFF
.,TRBJ2-6,TRBV9,.,TGTGCCAGCAGCGTATTGGGAGGAGCTGGGGCCAACGTCCTGACTTTC,CASSVLGGAGANVLTF
.,TRBJ2-2,TRBV7-7,.,TGTGCCAGCAGCCTCACCCGGGCAGGGGAGCTGTTTTTT,CASSLTRAGELFF
few,TRBJ1-2,TRBV7-9,.,TGTGCCAGCAGCTTCGGGACCTTCATTCGCTTC,CASSFGTFIRF
.,TRBJ1-1,TRBV6-5,TRBD1,TGTGCCAGCAGTTACGACAGGGGGGTGAACACTGAAGCTTTCTTT,CASSYDRGVNTEAFF
once,TRBJ2-7,TRBV7-9,TRBD1,TGTGCCAGCAGCCATACAGGGGTAGGGCCCTACGAGCAGTACTTC,CASSHTGVGPYEQYF